This TCR beta chain was captured by sequencing in a study of OX40 agonist ivuxolimab in advanced cancers. In the case of this clone: Its antigen is not known.

Study results and limitations: Expanded clones were, on average, more numerous in CD8+ T cells than in CD4+.

Trimming took off 4 bases at V and 0 bases at J, with 6 bases between the two ends. There are 13 residues in the CDR3. Germline values: CDR1 SGHDT, CDR2 YYEEEE. Repertoires were generated with immunoSEQ multiplex PCR, while TCRdb's copy carries only in-frame clones and drops some. The profile shows 85,000 to 100,000 clones, around 94% of them singletons. The J gene is TRBJ2-3, the V gene TRBV5-6; no clear D. This clonotype was sampled from an adult with an advanced solid tumor such as melanoma, head and neck, liver or kidney cancer. This sample comprised CD4+ or CD8+ T cells sorted from blood, obtained in a trial of the OX40 agonist ivuxolimab. DNA of the CDR3: TGTGCCAGCAGCCCATTTAGCACAGATACGCAGTATTTT. Translated: CASSPFSTDTQYF.